This T cell receptor (beta chain) was retrieved from a study of CD8+CD57+ T cells in acquired aplastic anemia. Study-level information: The sorted CD4+ and CD8+ cells yielded an average roughly 3 ug of DNA.

An expansion of CD8+CD57+ cells by flow cytometry had been shown in patients chosen for sequencing. In all patients, the disease was severe acquired aplastic anemia. At blood sampling, none of the patients had yet received therapy. This clonotype appeared a single time. What it binds is not known. Profiling of TCR beta VDJ combinations and CDR3 sequences used genomic DNA as template. TCRdb called the reads again in MiXCR, with one record for every CDR3 protein. The sample includes roughly 93,000 distinct CDR3 sequences, less than 75% of them seen just once. Study-level results: In common between the patients and the controls were around 30 CD8+ CDR3 sequences.

Trimming took 2 bases from V and 0 from J, leaving 11 bases between them. Germline values: CDR1 MGHDK, CDR2 SYGVNS. The CDR3 is 16 residues long. The clonotype originates from a human donor with aplastic anemia. Sequenced sample: sorted CD4+, CD8+, or CD8+CD57+ T cells (not recorded which) from PBMCs. V usage is TRBV25-1 and J usage is TRBJ1-3; D possibly corresponds to TRBD1 (6 bases). In DNA, the CDR3 is TGTGCCAGCAGTGAAGGGGACATCTACTCTGGAAACACCATATATTTT. Translated, it gives CASSEGDIYSGNTIYF. The variable domain in full, with the rest retrieved from reference TRBV25-1 and TRBJ1-3, is EADIYQTPRYLVIGTGKKITLECSQTMGHDKMYWYQQDPGMELHLIHYSYGVNSTEKGDLSSESTVSRIRTEHFPLTLESARPSHTSQYLCASSEGDIYSGNTIYFGEGSWLTVV.